The 30 T cell receptor beta chains presented below share a single source sample, sequenced in a study of persistence of HIV-infected CD4 T cells. The immunoSEQ assay was version 4, run in survey mode. The table came from immunoSEQ multiplex PCR; TCRdb's copy has only in-frame clones and leaves some out. The repertoire holds about 36,000 clones, more than 75% seen once, with 5% to 5.5% in the top ten. Cells were stimulated with overlapping HIV-1 Gag 15-mer peptides. Sorted nonresponding memory CD4+ T cells were CD40L-negative, CD69-negative, CD45RO-high. Their recognized antigens are unknown. Here the sequenced sample was cultured CD4+ T cells from PBMCs, taken from a patient who received antiretroviral therapy. Receptors originate from an adult with HIV. The donor label of this sample is uncertain.

The rearrangement joins TRBV12-3 or TRBV12-4 to TRBJ1-1; tentative D call: TRBD1 (5 bases). The CDR3 is 13 residues long. V dropped 7 bases and J dropped 3 bases, with 12 bases sitting between them. The DNA of the CDR3 is TGTGCCAGCACGCGGGACGGCCACACTGAAGCTTTCTTT. It yields the protein CASTRDGHTEAFF.

V and J are TRBV19 and TRBJ1-1, with D unresolved. The CDR3 loop spans 15 amino acids. CDR1 is LNHDA, CDR2 SQIVND, per germline (reference sequence). Trimming removed 4 bases at V and 3 bases at J, with 15 bases between. The CDR3 spells CASSSQSADDTEAFF. The CDR3 DNA is TGTGCCAGTAGTAGCCAGTCAGCGGACGACACTGAAGCTTTCTTT.

The V and J genes are TRBV5-1 and TRBJ2-7, with TRBD1 identical over 10 bases. CDR1 is SGHRS, CDR2 YFSETQ, per germline. The CDR3 sequence is 15 residues long. V shed 0 bases and J 4 bases; nucleotides not matched to a gene: 4. The CDR3 nucleotides read TGCGCCAGCAGCTTGGCCGGGACAGGGGATTACGAGCAGTACTTC. This gives the protein CASSLAGTGDYEQYF.

V is TRBV2 and J is TRBJ2-3; D is ambiguous. The CDR3 is 13 residues long. Trimming left V 4 bases short and J 0 bases short, with 5 bases between. CDR1 SNHLY and CDR2 FYNNEI come from the germline V gene. Here the CDR3 reads CASSGTSTDTQYF. CDR3 coding DNA: TGTGCCAGCAGTGGAACTAGCACAGATACGCAGTATTTT.

The chain couples TRBV7-2 to TRBJ2-4; TRBD1 matches at 7 bases. Germline V CDR1 and CDR2: SGHTA, FQGNSA. This CDR3 contains 14 residues. Germline trimming cut 7 bases from V and 1 base from J; bases unmatched to any gene: 4. CDR3 in DNA: TGTGCCAGCACCGAGGGGGCTGCCAAAAACATTCAGTACTTC. Translation: CASTEGAAKNIQYF. Complete variable domain (other parts from reference TRBV7-2 and TRBJ2-4): GAGVSQSPSNKVTEKGKDVELRCDPISGHTALYWYRQSLGQGLEFLIYFQGNSAPDKSGLPSDRFSAERTGGSVSTLTIQRTQQEDSAVYLCASTEGAAKNIQYFGAGTRLSVL.

The chain has TRBV7-7 and TRBJ1-5; D call uncertain. This CDR3 region has 15 residues. Germline values: CDR1 SSHAT, CDR2 FNYEAQ (reference sequence). Deletions cut 11 bases from V and 3 bases from J, with 20 bases between. CDR3 nucleotide sequence: TGTGCCGGCCCGATCGGGCGGCCGTCCAATCAGCCCCAGCATTTT. Encoded protein: CAGPIGRPSNQPQHF.

The chain uses TRBV5-1 and TRBJ1-4; TRBD1 aligns across 9 bases. After removal of 2 bases from V and 7 bases from J, the junction contained 12 bases not matched to a gene. The germline CDR1 and CDR2 sequences are SGHRS and YFSETQ. CDR3 length: 17 residues. In nucleotides, the CDR3 is TGCGCCAGCAGCTTCTCCGGGACAGGGCGGGGTGGTGAAAAACTGTTTTTT. Translation gives CASSFSGTGRGGEKLFF.

This clone has a single count. The chain uses TRBV16 and TRBJ2-1, with unresolved D. V lost 2 bases and J lost 4, with 6 bases in between. The CDR3 is made up of 13 amino acids. Germline CDR1 reads KGHSY; CDR2 reads FQNENV. The DNA for the CDR3 is TGTGCCAGCAGCCAACGCGCGTACAATGAGCAGTTCTTC. Protein sequence: CASSQRAYNEQFF.

As DNA, the CDR3 is TGCGCCACCTGGACAGAGGAAAAACTGTTTTTT. Encoded protein: CATWTEEKLFF. This sequence joins TRBV10-2 and TRBJ1-4; tentatively, D is TRBD1 (6 bases). Trimming removed 10 bases from V and 8 bases from J, with 11 bases in between. The CDR3 length is 11 residues. The V gene's germline CDR1 is WSHSY and CDR2 SAAADI.

DNA of the CDR3: TGTGCCAGCAGTTTTAGAGGGCTCAATCAGCCCCAGCATTTT. It specifies CASSFRGLNQPQHF. The chain recombines TRBV28 with TRBJ1-5; D is undetermined. This CDR3 contains 14 residues. Trimming removed 3 bases from V and 3 bases from J, with 9 bases in between. Germline CDR1 and CDR2: MDHEN and SYDVKM.

This clone has only one observation. The gene calls are TRBV7-9 and TRBJ1-1, with 9 bases lining up with TRBD1. The CDR3 runs 15 residues. With V trimmed by 5 bases and J by 0 bases, 4 bases remained unmatched. Per the germline V gene, CDR1 is SEHNR and CDR2 is FQNEAQ (reference sequence). CDR3 protein: CASSRDRALNTEAFF. The CDR3 region has the DNA TGTGCCAGCAGCCGGGACAGGGCACTGAACACTGAAGCTTTCTTT.

V and J are TRBV3-1 (or the pseudogene TRBV3-2) and TRBJ1-6; D not certain. The germline V gene encodes CDR1 LGHDT and CDR2 YNNKEL (reference sequence). V lost 2 bases and J lost 9, with 8 bases in between. The CDR3 extends over 13 amino acids. This CDR3 is CASSQLGFSPLHF. CDR3 coding DNA: TGTGCCAGCAGCCAATTAGGTTTTTCACCCCTCCACTTT.

This clone was detected only a few times. This chain connects TRBV28 to TRBJ1-2, with TRBD1 identical over 9 bases. The junction had 10 bases not matched to a gene; V was cut back by 2 bases and J by 6 bases. The CDR3 runs 16 residues. Per germline, CDR1 MDHEN and CDR2 SYDVKM. The CDR3 nucleotides are TGTGCCAGCAGTTTAATCGCGTTGGGACAGGGTCATGGCTACACCTTC. It specifies CASSLIALGQGHGYTF.

In its sample, this clone was seen a few times. This chain links TRBV5-4 with TRBJ1-4; D uncertain. The V gene lost 0 bases and the J gene lost 5 bases, with 11 bases spanning the gap. The V gene's germline CDR1 is SGHNT and CDR2 YYREEE (reference sequence). CDR3 size: 15 residues. Here the CDR3 reads CASSLDALGNEKLFF. CDR3 sequence (DNA): TGTGCCAGCAGCTTGGACGCCCTCGGGAATGAAAAACTGTTTTTT.

This rearrangement joins TRBV7-9 to TRBJ2-7; the D gene could be TRBD1 or TRBD2 (5 bases each). This CDR3 spans 15 amino acids. Germline lookup yields CDR1 SEHNR and CDR2 FQNEAQ (reference sequence). The germline V and J ends were trimmed by 1 base and 0 bases, with 10 bases remaining between them. Here the CDR3 reads CASSLGGTLSYEQYF. The CDR3 region has the DNA TGTGCCAGCAGCTTAGGGGGGACCCTCTCCTACGAGCAGTACTTC.

J is TRBJ1-1 and V is TRBV6-6; D remains unclear. From germline, CDR1 is MNHNY and CDR2 SVGAGI (reference sequence). This CDR3 comprises 16 residues. Trimming took off 6 bases at V and 4 bases at J, with 21 bases between the two ends. CDR3 amino acids: CASRRPEDPAGTEAFF. CDR3 DNA sequence: TGTGCCAGCAGGCGACCCGAGGACCCGGCGGGCACTGAAGCTTTCTTT.

The V and J genes are TRBV2 and TRBJ2-7; D might be TRBD1 (6 bases). The germline V gene encodes CDR1 SNHLY and CDR2 FYNNEI. Trimming cost V 7 bases and J 6 bases, with 10 bases left between them. The CDR3 spans 11 residues. This chain's CDR3 is CASTLGAEQYF. The CDR3 nucleotides read TGTGCCAGCACCTTGGGGGCCGAGCAGTACTTC.

The chain employs TRBV6-1 and TRBJ2-7; TRBD1 is a possible D gene (6 bases). Trimming took 4 bases from V and 3 from J, leaving 19 bases between them. The CDR3 is made up of 16 amino acids. Germline V gene sequence: CDR1 MNHNS, CDR2 SASEGT. CDR3 amino acids: CASSGGPTRALYEQYF. The CDR3 DNA reads as TGTGCCAGCAGTGGGGGGCCAACCCGTGCCCTCTACGAGCAGTACTTC.

J is TRBJ1-5 and V is TRBV2, with no clear D. CDR1 and CDR2 (germline): SNHLY, FYNNEI. This CDR3 contains 14 residues. Trimming left V 1 base short and J 7 bases short, with 11 bases between. The CDR3 DNA sequence: TGTGCCAGCAGTGAAGAGATGGGTGGCCAGCCCCAGCATTTT. Its translation: CASSEEMGGQPQHF.

This chain joins TRBV19 and TRBJ2-7; 7 nucleotides line up with TRBD1. The germline V gene has CDR1 LNHDA and CDR2 SQIVND (reference sequence). This CDR3 spans 15 amino acids. J was trimmed by 3 bases and V by 5 bases; bases with no gene match: 10. CDR3 DNA: TGTGCCAGTAGTCCCCGACAGGGTCGAAACTACGAGCAGTACTTC. Translating gives CASSPRQGRNYEQYF. Filled out from reference TRBV19 and TRBJ2-7, the complete variable domain reads DGGITQSPKYLFRKEGQNVTLSCEQNLNHDAMYWYRQDPGQGLRLIYYSQIVNDFQKGDIAEGYSVSREKKESFPLTVTSAQKNPTAFYLCASSPRQGRNYEQYFGPGTRLTVT.

The chain is built from TRBV27 and TRBJ2-7; a weak D match, TRBD1 (5 bases). The CDR3 totals 14 residues. V was cut by 4 bases and J by 2 bases, with 12 bases left in between. The germline gives CDR1 MNHEY, CDR2 SMNVEV (reference sequence). The CDR3 DNA is TGTGCCAGCAGTTACAACCCAGGGCCCTACGAGCAGTACTTC. This translates into CASSYNPGPYEQYF.

The chain uses TRBV28 and TRBJ2-3; 7 bases are a match to TRBD2. From germline, CDR1 is MDHEN and CDR2 SYDVKM. This CDR3 comprises 15 residues. V shed 1 base and J 6 bases; nucleotides not matched to a gene: 7. In DNA, the CDR3 is TGTGCCAGCAGTTTATCCCGGGACTATTTGGATACGCAGTATTTT. This sequence encodes CASSLSRDYLDTQYF.

V usage is TRBV18 and J usage is TRBJ2-3, with 10 bases fitting TRBD1. The germline V gene encodes CDR1 KGHSH and CDR2 LQKENI. V gave up 5 bases and J gave up 5 bases; unmatched junction bases: 10. The CDR3 is 16 residues long. The CDR3 DNA is TGTGCCAGCTCAGTCGTCCCGGACAGGGGGTTAGATACGCAGTATTTT. This sequence encodes CASSVVPDRGLDTQYF.

This clone is deemed medium-sized. J is TRBJ1-6 and V is TRBV6-6, with a possible D match to TRBD1 (5 bases). The CDR3 is 18 amino acids. Germline CDR1 MNHNY, CDR2 SVGAGI (reference sequence). Trimming cost V 5 bases and J 4 bases, with 21 bases left between them. This CDR3 reads CASSPALGGVGYNSPLHF. In DNA, the CDR3 is TGTGCCAGCAGTCCCGCTCTTGGAGGGGTTGGGTATAATTCACCCCTCCACTTT.

The chain uses TRBV19 and TRBJ2-7; weak D call: TRBD2 (6 bases). V dropped 8 bases and J dropped 3 bases, with 11 bases sitting between them. CDR1 is LNHDA, CDR2 SQIVND, per germline (reference sequence). The CDR3 extends over 12 amino acids. In DNA, the CDR3 is TGTGCCAGTGGGACTGCTAACTACGAGCAGTACTTC. It yields the protein CASGTANYEQYF.

The CDR3 region has the DNA TGCGCCAGCAGTGAGACAGGCCGGGAATTCTACGAGCAGTACTTC. It yields the protein CASSETGREFYEQYF. The chain carries TRBV5-1 and TRBJ2-7; maybe TRBD1 (6 bases). Germline-derived CDR1 and CDR2 are SGHRS and YFSETQ. This CDR3 is 15 amino acids long. V lost 5 bases and J lost 3, with 18 bases in between.

J is TRBJ1-1 and V is TRBV7-8, with TRBD1 matching 7 bases. With V trimmed by 0 bases and J by 0 bases, 4 bases remained unmatched. Germline CDR1 is SGHVS and CDR2 is FQNEAQ. The CDR3 loop spans 16 amino acids. CDR3 sequence reads: CASSLALGQLNTEAFF. The CDR3 DNA reads TGTGCCAGCAGCTTAGCCCTGGGACAGCTGAACACTGAAGCTTTCTTT.

This clone has a handful of counts. The chain employs TRBV13 and TRBJ2-7, with D perhaps TRBD1 (5 bases). There are 14 residues in the CDR3. V was shortened by 6 bases and J by 0 bases, with 12 bases between the two germline ends. The germline V gene encodes CDR1 PRHDT and CDR2 FYEKMQ (reference sequence). The CDR3 reads CASRIAGYSYEQYF. The CDR3 DNA sequence: TGTGCCAGCAGGATCGCAGGGTACTCCTACGAGCAGTACTTC.

The gene calls are TRBV5-5 and TRBJ1-6; 11 nucleotides match TRBD1. This CDR3 is 16 amino acids long. Germline V CDR1 and CDR2: SGHKS, YYEKEE (reference sequence). Unmatched junction bases numbered 6, after V lost 0 bases and J lost 10 bases. The CDR3 sequence is CASSLVRTGGISPLHF. CDR3 DNA: TGTGCCAGCAGCTTGGTACGGACAGGGGGCATCTCACCCCTCCACTTT.

The V gene is TRBV2, the J gene TRBJ2-3; 9 nucleotides match TRBD2. CDR1 is SNHLY and CDR2 is FYNNEI in the germline V gene. The trim removed 8 bases at V and 3 bases at J, leaving 12 bases unmatched. This CDR3 region has 16 residues. For the CDR3, the DNA is TGTGCCAGCTCGCGCATTCGGGCGGGGGGGACAGATACGCAGTATTTT. Translation: CASSRIRAGGTDTQYF.